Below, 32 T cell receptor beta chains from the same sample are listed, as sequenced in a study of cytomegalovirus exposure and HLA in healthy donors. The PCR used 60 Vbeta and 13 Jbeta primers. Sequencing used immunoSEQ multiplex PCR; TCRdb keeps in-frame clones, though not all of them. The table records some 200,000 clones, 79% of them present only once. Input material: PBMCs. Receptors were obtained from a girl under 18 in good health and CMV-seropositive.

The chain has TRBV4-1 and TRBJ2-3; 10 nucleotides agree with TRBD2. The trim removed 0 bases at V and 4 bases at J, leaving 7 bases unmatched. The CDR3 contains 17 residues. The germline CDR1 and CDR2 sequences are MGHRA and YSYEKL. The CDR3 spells CASSQEASGGVSDTQYF. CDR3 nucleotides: TGCGCCAGCAGCCAAGAGGCGAGCGGGGGGGTTTCAGATACGCAGTATTTT.

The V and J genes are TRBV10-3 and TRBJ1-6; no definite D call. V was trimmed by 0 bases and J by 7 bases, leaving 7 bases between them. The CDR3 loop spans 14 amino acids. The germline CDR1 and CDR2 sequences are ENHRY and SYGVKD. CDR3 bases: TGTGCCATCAGTGAGTCGATGGAGAATTCACCCCTCCACTTT. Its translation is CAISESMENSPLHF.

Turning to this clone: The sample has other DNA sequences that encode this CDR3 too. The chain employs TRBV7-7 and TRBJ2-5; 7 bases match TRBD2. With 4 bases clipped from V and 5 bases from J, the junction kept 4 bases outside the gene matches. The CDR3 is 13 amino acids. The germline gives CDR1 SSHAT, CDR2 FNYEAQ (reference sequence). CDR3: CASSSGGGETQYF. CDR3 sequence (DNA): TGTGCCAGCAGCTCCGGGGGAGGGGAGACCCAGTACTTC.

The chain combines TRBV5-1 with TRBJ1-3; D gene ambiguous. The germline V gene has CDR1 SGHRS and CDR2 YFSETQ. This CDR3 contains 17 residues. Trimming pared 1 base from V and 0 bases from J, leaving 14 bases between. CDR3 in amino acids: CASSLSRSGDSGNTIYF. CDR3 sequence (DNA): TGCGCCAGCAGCTTGTCCCGATCGGGTGACTCTGGAAACACCATATATTTT.

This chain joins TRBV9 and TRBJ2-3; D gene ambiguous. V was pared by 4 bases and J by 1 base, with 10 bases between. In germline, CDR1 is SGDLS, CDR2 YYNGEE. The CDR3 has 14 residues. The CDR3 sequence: CASSSRLGTDTQYF. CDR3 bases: TGTGCCAGCAGCTCCCGACTGGGCACAGATACGCAGTATTTT.

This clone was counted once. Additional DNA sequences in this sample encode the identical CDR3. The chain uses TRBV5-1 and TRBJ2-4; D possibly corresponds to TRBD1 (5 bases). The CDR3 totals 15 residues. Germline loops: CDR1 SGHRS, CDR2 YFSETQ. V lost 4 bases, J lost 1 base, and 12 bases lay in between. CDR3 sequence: CASSPQVEAKNIQYF. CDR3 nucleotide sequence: TGCGCCAGCAGCCCACAGGTGGAGGCCAAAAACATTCAGTACTTC.

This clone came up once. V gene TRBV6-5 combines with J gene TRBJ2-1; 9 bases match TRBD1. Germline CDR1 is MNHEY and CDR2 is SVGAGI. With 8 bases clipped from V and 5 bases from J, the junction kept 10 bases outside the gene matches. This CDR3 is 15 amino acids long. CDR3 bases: TGTGCCAGCCGAGGACCGGGACAGGGTGACAATGAGCAGTTCTTC. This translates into CASRGPGQGDNEQFF.

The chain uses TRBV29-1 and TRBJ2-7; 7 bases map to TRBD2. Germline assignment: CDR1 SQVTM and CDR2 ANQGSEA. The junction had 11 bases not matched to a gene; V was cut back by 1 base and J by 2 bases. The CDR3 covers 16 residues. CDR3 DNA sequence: TGCAGCGTTGAAGGGGCAACGGGTCGGGGGGCCTACGAGCAGTACTTC. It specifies CSVEGATGRGAYEQYF.

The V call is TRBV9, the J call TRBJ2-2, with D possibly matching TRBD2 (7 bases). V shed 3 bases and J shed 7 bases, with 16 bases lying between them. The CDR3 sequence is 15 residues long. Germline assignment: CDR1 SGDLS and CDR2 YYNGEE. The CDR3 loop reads CASSATGGGGGELFF. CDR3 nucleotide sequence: TGTGCCAGCAGCGCGACGGGGGGCGGCGGCGGGGAGCTGTTTTTT.

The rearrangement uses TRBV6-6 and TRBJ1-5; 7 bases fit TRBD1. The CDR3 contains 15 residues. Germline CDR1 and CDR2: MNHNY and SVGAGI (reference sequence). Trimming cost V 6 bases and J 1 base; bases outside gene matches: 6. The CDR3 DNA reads TGTGCCAGCAGAGACGACAGGGTGAGCAATCAGCCCCAGCATTTT. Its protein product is CASRDDRVSNQPQHF.

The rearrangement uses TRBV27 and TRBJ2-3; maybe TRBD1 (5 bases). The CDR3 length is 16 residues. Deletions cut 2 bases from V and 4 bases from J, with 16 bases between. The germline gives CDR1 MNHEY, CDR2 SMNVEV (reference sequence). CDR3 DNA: TGTGCCAGCAGTTTAATCTTGGGGCACGGGCCAGATACGCAGTATTTT. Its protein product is CASSLILGHGPDTQYF.

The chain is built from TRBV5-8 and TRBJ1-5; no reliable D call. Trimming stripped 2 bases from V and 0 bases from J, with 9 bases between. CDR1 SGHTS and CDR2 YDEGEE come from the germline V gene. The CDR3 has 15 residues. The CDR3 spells CASSFHEYSNQPQHF. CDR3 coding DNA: TGTGCCAGCAGCTTTCATGAGTATAGCAATCAGCCCCAGCATTTT.

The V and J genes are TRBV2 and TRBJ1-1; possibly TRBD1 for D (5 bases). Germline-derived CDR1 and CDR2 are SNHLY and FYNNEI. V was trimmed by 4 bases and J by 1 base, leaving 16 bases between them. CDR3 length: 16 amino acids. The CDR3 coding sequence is TGTGCCAGCAGTGCTGGCGAGGGGAGGGGGAACACTGAAGCTTTCTTT. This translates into CASSAGEGRGNTEAFF.

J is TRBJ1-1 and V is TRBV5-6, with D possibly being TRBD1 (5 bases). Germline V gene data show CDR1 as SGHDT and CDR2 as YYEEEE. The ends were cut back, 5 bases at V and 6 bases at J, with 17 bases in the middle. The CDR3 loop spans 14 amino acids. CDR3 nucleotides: TGTGCCAGCAGTTGGACCTCCCGGGGGTCTGAAGCTTTCTTT. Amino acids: CASSWTSRGSEAFF.

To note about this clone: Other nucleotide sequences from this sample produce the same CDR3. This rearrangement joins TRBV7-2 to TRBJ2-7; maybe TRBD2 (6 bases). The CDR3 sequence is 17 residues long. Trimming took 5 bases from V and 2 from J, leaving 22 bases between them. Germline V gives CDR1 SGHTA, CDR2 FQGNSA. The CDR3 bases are TGTGCCAGCAGCCTAGTATATTCGCGGGGCCAAACCTACGAGCAGTACTTC. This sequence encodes CASSLVYSRGQTYEQYF.

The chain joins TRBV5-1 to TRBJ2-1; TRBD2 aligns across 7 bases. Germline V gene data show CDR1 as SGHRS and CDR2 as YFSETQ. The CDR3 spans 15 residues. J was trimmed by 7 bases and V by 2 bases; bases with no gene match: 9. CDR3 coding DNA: TGCGCCAGCAGCTTCTCACTAGCGCATTATAATGAGCAGTTCTTC. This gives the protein CASSFSLAHYNEQFF.

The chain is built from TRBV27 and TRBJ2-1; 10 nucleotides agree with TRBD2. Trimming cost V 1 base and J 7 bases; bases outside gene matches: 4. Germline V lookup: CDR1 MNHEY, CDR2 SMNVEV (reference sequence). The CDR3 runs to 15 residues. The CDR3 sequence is CASSLWLAGDNEQFF. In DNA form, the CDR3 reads TGTGCCAGCAGTTTATGGCTAGCGGGGGATAATGAGCAGTTCTTC.

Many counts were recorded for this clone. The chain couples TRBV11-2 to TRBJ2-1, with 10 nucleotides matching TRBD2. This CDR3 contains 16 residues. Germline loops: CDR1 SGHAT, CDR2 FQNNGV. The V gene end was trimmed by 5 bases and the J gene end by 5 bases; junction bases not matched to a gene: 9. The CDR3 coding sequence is TGTGCCAGCAGCCCCTTGACTAGCGGGTTCAACAATGAGCAGTTCTTC. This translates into CASSPLTSGFNNEQFF.

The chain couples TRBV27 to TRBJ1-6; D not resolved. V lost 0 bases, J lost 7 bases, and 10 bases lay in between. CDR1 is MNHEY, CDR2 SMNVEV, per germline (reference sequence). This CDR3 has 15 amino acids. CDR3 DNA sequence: TGTGCCAGCAGTTTATCGACGACATCAAATTCACCCCTCCACTTT. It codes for CASSLSTTSNSPLHF.

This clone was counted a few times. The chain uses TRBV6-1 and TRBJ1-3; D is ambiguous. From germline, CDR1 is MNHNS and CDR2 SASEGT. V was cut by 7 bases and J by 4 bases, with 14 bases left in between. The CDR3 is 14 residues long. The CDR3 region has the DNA TGTGCCAGCACCTCCCGGGGTTCGGGAAACACCATATATTTT. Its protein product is CASTSRGSGNTIYF.

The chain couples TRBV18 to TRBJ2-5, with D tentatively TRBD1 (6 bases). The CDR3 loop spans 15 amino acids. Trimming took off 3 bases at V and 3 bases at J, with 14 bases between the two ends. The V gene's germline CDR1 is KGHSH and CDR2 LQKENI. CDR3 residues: CASSPPHRTEETQYF. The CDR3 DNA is TGTGCCAGCTCACCTCCGCATCGGACAGAAGAGACCCAGTACTTC.

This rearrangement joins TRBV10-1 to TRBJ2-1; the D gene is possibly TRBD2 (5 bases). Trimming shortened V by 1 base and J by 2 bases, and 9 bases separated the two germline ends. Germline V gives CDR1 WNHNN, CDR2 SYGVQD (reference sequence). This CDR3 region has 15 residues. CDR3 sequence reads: CASSEYGIAYNEQFF. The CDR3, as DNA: TGCGCCAGCAGTGAGTACGGGATTGCCTACAATGAGCAGTTCTTC.

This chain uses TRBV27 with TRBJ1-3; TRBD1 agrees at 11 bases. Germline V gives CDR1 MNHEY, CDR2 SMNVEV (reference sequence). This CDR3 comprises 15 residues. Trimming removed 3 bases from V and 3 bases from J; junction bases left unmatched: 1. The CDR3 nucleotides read TGTGCCAGCAGTTTGGACAGGGGGCTTGGAAACACCATATATTTT. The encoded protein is CASSLDRGLGNTIYF.

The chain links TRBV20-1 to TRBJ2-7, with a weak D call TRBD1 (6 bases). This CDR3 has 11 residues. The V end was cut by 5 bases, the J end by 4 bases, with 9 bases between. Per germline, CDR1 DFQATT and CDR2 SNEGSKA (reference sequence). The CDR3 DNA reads TGCAGTGCTCAAAGGGGGTACGAGCAGTACTTC. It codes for CSAQRGYEQYF.

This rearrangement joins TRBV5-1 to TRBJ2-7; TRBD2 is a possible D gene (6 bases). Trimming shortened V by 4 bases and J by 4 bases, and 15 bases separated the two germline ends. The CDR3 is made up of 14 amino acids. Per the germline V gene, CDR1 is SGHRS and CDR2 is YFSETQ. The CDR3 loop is CASSGGSLAYEQYF. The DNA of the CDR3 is TGCGCCAGCAGCGGAGGGTCACTAGCTTACGAGCAGTACTTC.

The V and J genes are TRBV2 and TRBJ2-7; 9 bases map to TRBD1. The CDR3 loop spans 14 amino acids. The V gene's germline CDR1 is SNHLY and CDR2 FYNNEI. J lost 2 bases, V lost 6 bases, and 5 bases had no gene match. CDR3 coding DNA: TGTGCCAGCAGGAGGGGGACAGGGACCTACGAGCAGTACTTC. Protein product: CASRRGTGTYEQYF.

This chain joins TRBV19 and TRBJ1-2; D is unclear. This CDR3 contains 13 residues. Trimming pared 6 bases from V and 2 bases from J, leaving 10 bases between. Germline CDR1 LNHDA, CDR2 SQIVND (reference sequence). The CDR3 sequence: CASRGTGNYGYTF. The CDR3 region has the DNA TGTGCCAGTAGGGGAACGGGGAACTATGGCTACACCTTC.

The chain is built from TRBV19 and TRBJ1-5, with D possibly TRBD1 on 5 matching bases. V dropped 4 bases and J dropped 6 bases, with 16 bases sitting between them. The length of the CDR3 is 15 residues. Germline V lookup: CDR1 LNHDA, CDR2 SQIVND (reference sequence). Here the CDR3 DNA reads TGTGCCAGTAGTACCCCAAGGAGGGGAGGTCAGCCCCAGCATTTT. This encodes CASSTPRRGGQPQHF.

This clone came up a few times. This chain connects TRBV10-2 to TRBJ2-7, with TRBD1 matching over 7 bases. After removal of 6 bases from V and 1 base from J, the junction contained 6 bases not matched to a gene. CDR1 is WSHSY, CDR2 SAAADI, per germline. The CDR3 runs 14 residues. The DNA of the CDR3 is TGCGCCAGCAGGGACCGGACAGGATCCTACGAGCAGTACTTC. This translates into CASRDRTGSYEQYF.

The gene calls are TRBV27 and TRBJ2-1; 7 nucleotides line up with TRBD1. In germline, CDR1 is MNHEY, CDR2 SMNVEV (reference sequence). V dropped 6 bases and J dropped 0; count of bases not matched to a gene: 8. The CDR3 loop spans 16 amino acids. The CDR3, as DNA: TGTGCCAGCAGACCCCGGACAGGAATCTCCTACAATGAGCAGTTCTTC. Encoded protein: CASRPRTGISYNEQFF.

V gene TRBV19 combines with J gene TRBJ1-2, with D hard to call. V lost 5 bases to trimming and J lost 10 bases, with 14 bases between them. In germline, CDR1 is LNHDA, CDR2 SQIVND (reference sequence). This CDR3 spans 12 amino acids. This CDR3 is CASSRDSFFYTF. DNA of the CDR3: TGTGCCAGTAGTCGCGATAGTTTTTTCTACACCTTC.

CDR3 region: CASSERLSLEAFF. In DNA, the CDR3 is TGCGCCAGCAGTGAGCGTTTATCTCTTGAAGCTTTCTTT. The chain carries TRBV10-2 and TRBJ1-1; D not resolved. Deletions cut 2 bases from V and 7 bases from J, with 11 bases between. Germline CDR1 and CDR2: WSHSY and SAAADI. The CDR3 totals 13 residues.